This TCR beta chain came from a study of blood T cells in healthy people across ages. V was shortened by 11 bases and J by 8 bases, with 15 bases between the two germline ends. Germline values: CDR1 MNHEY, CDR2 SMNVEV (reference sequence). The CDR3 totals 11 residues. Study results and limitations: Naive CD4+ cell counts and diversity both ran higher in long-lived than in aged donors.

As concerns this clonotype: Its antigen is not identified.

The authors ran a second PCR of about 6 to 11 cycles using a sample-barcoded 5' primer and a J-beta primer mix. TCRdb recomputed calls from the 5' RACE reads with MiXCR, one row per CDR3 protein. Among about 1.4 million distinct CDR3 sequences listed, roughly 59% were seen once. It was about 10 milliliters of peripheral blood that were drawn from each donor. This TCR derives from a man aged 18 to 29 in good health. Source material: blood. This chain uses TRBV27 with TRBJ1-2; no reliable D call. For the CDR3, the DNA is TGTGCCGTAGTGGGCCCTGGGGGCTACACCTTC. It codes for CAVVGPGGYTF.